Below are 24 T cell receptor beta chains sequenced from a single sample in a study of blood T cell repertoires in COVID-19. The table came from immunoSEQ multiplex PCR; TCRdb's copy has only in-frame clones and leaves some out. The sample lists about 440,000 clones, around 88% occurring once. Sequencing was carried out using peripheral blood. Receptors were obtained from a woman aged 25 to 39 with acute or convalescent COVID-19.

V is TRBV30 and J is TRBJ1-5, with TRBD1 matching over 10 bases. CDR1 is GTSNPN and CDR2 is SVGIG in the germline V gene (reference sequence). The CDR3 runs 19 residues. With V trimmed by 2 bases and J by 2 bases, 15 bases remained unmatched. CDR3 amino acids: CAWSHGGQGRGLGNQPQHF. The CDR3 bases are TGTGCCTGGAGTCACGGGGGACAGGGGAGAGGTCTGGGCAATCAGCCCCAGCATTTT.

This chain links TRBV18 with TRBJ2-7; 9 bases fit TRBD2. This CDR3 spans 15 amino acids. The V segment lost 6 bases and the J segment 0 bases; nucleotides outside the gene matches: 6. CDR1 KGHSH and CDR2 LQKENI come from the germline V gene. This CDR3 reads CASSPRTSASYEQYF. The CDR3 DNA is TGTGCCAGCTCTCCAAGGACTAGCGCCTCCTACGAGCAGTACTTC.

The gene calls are TRBV19 and TRBJ1-2; TRBD1 agrees at 9 bases. Germline CDR1 is LNHDA and CDR2 is SQIVND (reference sequence). J lost 2 bases, V lost 3 bases, and 7 bases had no gene match. The CDR3 totals 16 residues. CDR3: CASSIQPGQGNYGYTF. The CDR3 DNA follows: TGTGCCAGTAGTATCCAGCCGGGACAGGGAAACTATGGCTACACCTTC. The full variable domain, with the rest looked up from reference TRBV19 and TRBJ1-2, is DGGITQSPKYLFRKEGQNVTLSCEQNLNHDAMYWYRQDPGQGLRLIYYSQIVNDFQKGDIAEGYSVSREKKESFPLTVTSAQKNPTAFYLCASSIQPGQGNYGYTFGSGTRLTVV.

This rearrangement joins TRBV13 to TRBJ2-2; D call uncertain. The CDR3 is made up of 13 amino acids. Trimming left V 4 bases short and J 2 bases short, with 5 bases between. The germline gives CDR1 PRHDT, CDR2 FYEKMQ (reference sequence). The CDR3: CASSSTNTGELFF. The CDR3, as DNA: TGTGCCAGCAGCTCCACTAACACCGGGGAGCTGTTTTTT.

This chain connects TRBV27 to TRBJ2-5; D is uncertain. The CDR3 is 11 residues long. V lost 3 bases and J 5 bases, leaving 4 bases between the germline ends. The germline V gene encodes CDR1 MNHEY and CDR2 SMNVEV (reference sequence). In DNA, the CDR3 is TGTGCCAGCAGTTTTCTGGAGACCCAGTACTTC. As protein: CASSFLETQYF.

The rearrangement uses TRBV2 and TRBJ2-7; D unclear. Trimming removed 5 bases at V and 5 bases at J, with 10 bases between. The CDR3 runs 12 residues. Germline V gives CDR1 SNHLY, CDR2 FYNNEI. CDR3 region: CASSNRWDEQYF. DNA of the CDR3: TGTGCCAGCAGTAACAGATGGGACGAGCAGTACTTC.

V gene TRBV29-1 combines with J gene TRBJ1-1; D remains ambiguous. V was cut by 0 bases and J by 5 bases, with 19 bases left in between. Per germline, CDR1 SQVTM and CDR2 ANQGSEA. The CDR3 extends over 16 amino acids. DNA for the CDR3: TGCAGCGTTGAAGAATATCCTATGCCCTCGAGGACTGAAGCTTTCTTT. This translates into CSVEEYPMPSRTEAFF.

The rearrangement links TRBV7-3 to TRBJ2-3, with D perhaps matching TRBD2 (7 bases). V gave up 3 bases and J gave up 1 base, with 23 bases separating them. The CDR3 has 19 amino acids. Germline CDR1 and CDR2: SGHTA and FQGTGA. CDR3 nucleotide sequence: TGTGCCAGCAGCTTTAAAGGGGGGGCACCCAGAACTGGCACAGATACGCAGTATTTT. Translated: CASSFKGGAPRTGTDTQYF.

The chain employs TRBV4-2 and TRBJ1-4; a possible D gene is TRBD1 (5 bases). This CDR3 contains 15 residues. V was clipped by 4 bases and J by 5 bases, with 14 bases between them. In germline, CDR1 is LGHNA, CDR2 YNFKEQ. The CDR3 DNA reads as TGTGCCAGCAGCCCCGACAGTAAAAGCAATGAAAAACTGTTTTTT. Protein sequence: CASSPDSKSNEKLFF.

This clone was seen only once. The CDR3 DNA reads TGTGCCAGCAGCGCTCATAACAGGGGAGTAGGAGAGACCCAGTACTTC. As protein: CASSAHNRGVGETQYF. V is TRBV9 and J is TRBJ2-5; 7 bases fit TRBD1. The trim removed 3 bases at V and 4 bases at J, leaving 12 bases unmatched. Germline V gene data show CDR1 as SGDLS and CDR2 as YYNGEE. The CDR3 extends over 16 amino acids.

Of note for this clone: The identical CDR3 is also encoded by other nucleotide sequences in the sample. V usage is TRBV2 and J usage is TRBJ1-6; 8 positions match TRBD1. The CDR3 length is 13 residues. With V trimmed by 7 bases and J by 10 bases, 6 bases remained unmatched. Germline V gene data show CDR1 as SNHLY and CDR2 as FYNNEI. Here the CDR3 reads CASTGQGGSPLHF. The CDR3 coding sequence is TGTGCCAGCACAGGACAGGGAGGCTCACCCCTCCACTTT.

Note on this clone: Other nucleotide sequences from this sample produce the same CDR3. V and J are TRBV7-9 and TRBJ2-7, with 7 bases identical to TRBD1. With V trimmed by 1 base and J by 2 bases, 2 bases remained unmatched. CDR3 length: 14 residues. Germline assignment: CDR1 SEHNR and CDR2 FQNEAQ (reference sequence). The CDR3 is CASSLGQGTYEQYF. The CDR3, as DNA: TGTGCCAGCAGCTTAGGACAGGGCACCTACGAGCAGTACTTC.

The gene calls are TRBV7-2 and TRBJ2-4; 9 bases line up with TRBD1. Germline CDR1 and CDR2: SGHTA and FQGNSA. Germline trimming cut 4 bases from V and 1 base from J; bases unmatched to any gene: 5. This CDR3 comprises 16 residues. This CDR3 is CASSSPDRGAKNIQYF. The CDR3 DNA reads TGTGCCAGCAGCTCCCCGGACAGGGGCGCCAAAAACATTCAGTACTTC.

The gene calls are TRBV5-6 and TRBJ1-2; tentative D call: TRBD1 (5 bases). Trimming removed 1 base from V and 1 base from J, with 14 bases in between. CDR3 length: 16 amino acids. The germline CDR1 and CDR2 sequences are SGHDT and YYEEEE. Written as DNA, the CDR3 is TGTGCCAGCAGCTTGAAAAAGGGGTGGGGTAACTATGGCTACACCTTC. The encoded protein is CASSLKKGWGNYGYTF.

Turning to this clone: Other DNA sequences in the sample encode the same CDR3. V and J are TRBV4-1 and TRBJ2-3; 8 nucleotides match TRBD2. This CDR3 has 15 amino acids. V shed 1 base and J 3 bases; nucleotides not matched to a gene: 3. The V gene's germline CDR1 is MGHRA and CDR2 YSYEKL. Here the CDR3 reads CASSQVAGGTDTQYF. CDR3 coding DNA: TGCGCCAGCAGCCAAGTGGCGGGGGGTACAGATACGCAGTATTTT.

The V call is TRBV20-1, the J call TRBJ2-7; D call uncertain. Deletions cut 3 bases from V and 3 bases from J, with 9 bases between. The germline CDR1 and CDR2 sequences are DFQATT and SNEGSKA (reference sequence). CDR3 length equals 12 residues. The CDR3 DNA sequence: TGCAGTGCTAGTCAATCAGGCTACGAGCAGTACTTC. The encoded protein is CSASQSGYEQYF.

This chain uses TRBV24-1 with TRBJ2-2, with TRBD2 identical over 10 bases. This CDR3 region has 17 residues. Trimming cost V 1 base and J 2 bases; bases outside gene matches: 3. Germline V gene data show CDR1 as KGHDR and CDR2 as SFDVKD. CDR3 coding DNA: TGTGCCACCAGTGATTTTGCTAGCGGGGGAAACACCGGGGAGCTGTTTTTT. Its protein is CATSDFASGGNTGELFF.

This rearrangement joins TRBV6-5 to TRBJ2-3; maybe TRBD2 (6 bases). CDR3 length equals 16 residues. Germline V gives CDR1 MNHEY, CDR2 SVGAGI. Trimming stripped 0 bases from V and 5 bases from J, with 15 bases between. The CDR3 protein is CASSYSPGVGRDTQYF. The CDR3 nucleotides are TGTGCCAGCAGTTACTCGCCGGGTGTCGGGAGAGATACGCAGTATTTT.

The rearrangement joins TRBV21-1 to TRBJ2-3; the tabulated D call, TRBD2, remains unverified against the DNA. TRBV21-1 is listed as a pseudogene. This CDR3 is built from 15 residues. The CDR3 coding sequence is TGTGCCAGCAGCAAACCCGAGGGTACTAACTATACGCAGTATTTT. Its protein product is CASSKPEGTNYTQYF.

This sequence joins TRBV5-1 and TRBJ1-1; possibly TRBD1 for D (5 bases). Trimming took off 4 bases at V and 1 base at J, with 17 bases between the two ends. This CDR3 contains 16 residues. From germline, CDR1 is SGHRS and CDR2 YFSETQ. CDR3 bases: TGCGCCAGCAGCGCGGCCGGGGGAACCGGGAACACTGAAGCTTTCTTT. This gives the protein CASSAAGGTGNTEAFF.

The chain joins TRBV4-1 to TRBJ1-4; 9 positions agree with TRBD1. Unmatched junction bases numbered 18, after V lost 10 bases and J lost 6 bases. This CDR3 has 17 amino acids. The germline V gene encodes CDR1 MGHRA and CDR2 YSYEKL. The CDR3 nucleotides are TGCGCCACCTCTAAGGTGCGGACAGGGGACCGGGATGAAAAACTGTTTTTT. This encodes CATSKVRTGDRDEKLFF.

The V and J genes are TRBV28 and TRBJ1-6; no reliable D call. V shed 3 bases and J shed 6 bases, with 12 bases lying between them. Germline lookup yields CDR1 MDHEN and CDR2 SYDVKM. The CDR3 covers 15 residues. In nucleotides, the CDR3 is TGTGCCAGCAGTTTTTTGGGAGTGGGTAATTCACCCCTCCACTTT. Translating it yields CASSFLGVGNSPLHF.

The chain is built from TRBV9 and TRBJ1-3, with D unresolved. CDR3 size: 16 residues. The germline V gene has CDR1 SGDLS and CDR2 YYNGEE. The ends were cut back, 5 bases at V and 0 bases at J, with 15 bases in the middle. The CDR3 here is CASSDFSASSGNTIYF. CDR3 DNA: TGTGCCAGCAGTGATTTTAGCGCTAGCTCTGGAAACACCATATATTTT.

V and J are TRBV29-1 and TRBJ2-3, with D hard to call. Germline V gene data show CDR1 as SQVTM and CDR2 as ANQGSEA. This CDR3 has 12 residues. Trimming took 3 bases from V and 1 from J, leaving 5 bases between them. CDR3 sequence (DNA): TGCAGCGTTGACACAGGCACAGATACGCAGTATTTT. This codes for CSVDTGTDTQYF.